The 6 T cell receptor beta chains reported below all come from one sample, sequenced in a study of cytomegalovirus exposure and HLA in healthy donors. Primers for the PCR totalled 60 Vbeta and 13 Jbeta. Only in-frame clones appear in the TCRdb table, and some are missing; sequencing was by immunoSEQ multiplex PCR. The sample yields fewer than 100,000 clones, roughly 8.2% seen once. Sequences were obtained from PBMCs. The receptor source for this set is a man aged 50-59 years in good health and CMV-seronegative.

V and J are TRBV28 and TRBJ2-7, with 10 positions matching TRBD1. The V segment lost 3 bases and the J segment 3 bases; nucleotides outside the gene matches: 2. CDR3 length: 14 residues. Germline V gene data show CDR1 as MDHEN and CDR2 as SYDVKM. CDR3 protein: CASSFRDRGYEQYF. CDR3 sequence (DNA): TGTGCCAGCAGTTTCCGGGACAGGGGCTACGAGCAGTACTTC.

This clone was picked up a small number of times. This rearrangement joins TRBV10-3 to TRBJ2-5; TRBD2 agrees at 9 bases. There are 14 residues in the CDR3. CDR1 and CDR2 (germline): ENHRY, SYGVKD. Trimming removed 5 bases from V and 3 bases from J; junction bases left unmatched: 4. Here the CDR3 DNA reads TGTGCCATCAGTATAGCGGGAGATAAAGAGACCCAGTACTTC. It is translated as CAISIAGDKETQYF.

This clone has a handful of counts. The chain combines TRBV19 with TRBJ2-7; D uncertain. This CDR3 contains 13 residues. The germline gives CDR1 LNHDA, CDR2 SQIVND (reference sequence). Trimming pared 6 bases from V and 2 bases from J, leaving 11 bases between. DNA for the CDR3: TGTGCCAGTAGCGGGTACACAACCTACGAGCAGTACTTC. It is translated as CASSGYTTYEQYF.

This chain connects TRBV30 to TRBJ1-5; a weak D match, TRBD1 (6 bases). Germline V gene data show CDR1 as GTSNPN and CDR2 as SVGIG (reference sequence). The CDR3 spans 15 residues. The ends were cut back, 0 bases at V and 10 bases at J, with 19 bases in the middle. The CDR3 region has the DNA TGTGCCTGGAGTGTAAAGGGCAGGGACACTCGACCCCAGCATTTT. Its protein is CAWSVKGRDTRPQHF.

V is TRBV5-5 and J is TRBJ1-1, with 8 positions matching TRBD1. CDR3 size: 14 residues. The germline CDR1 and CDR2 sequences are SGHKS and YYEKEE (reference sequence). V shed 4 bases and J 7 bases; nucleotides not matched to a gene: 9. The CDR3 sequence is CASSLVRGQDEAFF. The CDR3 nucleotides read TGTGCCAGCAGCCTGGTCAGGGGGCAAGATGAAGCTTTCTTT.

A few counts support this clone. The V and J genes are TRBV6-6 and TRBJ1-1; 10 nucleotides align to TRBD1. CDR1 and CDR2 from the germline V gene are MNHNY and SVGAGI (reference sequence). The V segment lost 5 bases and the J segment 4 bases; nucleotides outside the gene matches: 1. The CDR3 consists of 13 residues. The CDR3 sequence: CASSGDRGTEAFF. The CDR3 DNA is TGTGCCAGCAGTGGGGACAGGGGCACTGAAGCTTTCTTT.